The sequence of this T cell receptor beta chain was determined in a study of Ad26.COV2.S vaccination and SARS-CoV-2 variants. Study findings and constraints: Similar non-spike TCR breadth was observed in recipients of vaccine and of placebo. Those who received the vaccine showed greater spike-specific TCR breadth than those given placebo.

Assay used: immunoSEQ multiplex PCR; TCRdb lists only in-frame clones, some missing. The data show roughly 180,000 clones, around 90% seen once. The CDR3 is 14 residues long. The V segment lost 4 bases and the J segment 4 bases; nucleotides outside the gene matches: 6. Per the germline V gene, CDR1 is SGHAT and CDR2 is FQDESV (reference sequence). On this clone: Its antigen remains unknown.

The receptor's source is a human donor who had recovered from COVID-19. This chain connects TRBV11-1 to TRBJ1-2; TRBD1 aligns across 7 bases. The sample here was peripheral blood, taken after recovery from COVID-19. The CDR3: CASSSTGRGYGYTF. Written as DNA, the CDR3 is TGTGCCAGCAGCTCGACAGGGAGGGGCTATGGCTACACCTTC.